This TCR beta chain was captured by sequencing in a study of CD8 T cells in Susac syndrome. RNA totalling roughly 0.45 to 1 ug underwent reverse transcription with random hexamers. Amplification of TCR beta CDR3 used immunoSEQ multiplex PCR across 54 Vbeta and 13 Jbeta. TCRdb redid the calling of the immunoSEQ multiplex PCR reads with MiXCR, one entry per CDR3 protein. The table shows approximately 200,000 distinct CDR3 sequences, with approximately 94% occurring only once. The germline V gene has CDR1 SEHNR and CDR2 FQNEAQ (reference sequence). This CDR3 is built from 15 residues. V lost 5 bases, J lost 8 bases, and 21 bases lay in between. Study observations and caveats: The relatively small number of individuals in the TCR sequencing and HLA analysis was acknowledged by the study.

A remark on this clonotype: Its antigen is undetermined.

The sample taken for sequencing was CD4+ T cells from PBMCs. This clonotype was sampled from a human donor with multiple sclerosis. The chain employs TRBV7-9 and TRBJ1-2; D call uncertain. CDR3 nucleotides: TGTGCCAGCAGCGCGACACCGTCACAGCTGGGGGGCTACACCTTC. It yields the protein CASSATPSQLGGYTF.